This T cell receptor (beta chain) was sequenced during a study of technical replicates of blood from a handful of donors (dated by TCRdb to the late 2010s). With regard to this clone: It has no known antigen specificity. There are no base qualities to consult, and no much larger clone falls within one base.

The germline V gene encodes CDR1 MNHEY and CDR2 SMNVEV (reference sequence). From the cysteine through the phenylalanine, the CDR3 covers 12 amino acids. Only the CDR3 DNA is retained, 36 bases long and in frame from the first base. V is shortened by 5 bases, J by 6 bases, and the region joining them spans 11 bases. Library construction relied on the immunoSEQ multiplex PCR assay. TCRdb carries this immuneACCESS record with in-frame sequences only. Its versions omit some clonotypes, under half of them owing to an unresolved V gene in the studies checked, with the rest unexplained. For this sample the table gives 74,000 or so clones, of which 90% to 97% were detected only once. The ten largest clones represent 0.2% of the sample.

The chain links TRBV27 with TRBJ2-7, with TRBD1 as a weak D call on 6 bases. Material: T cells isolated from PBMCs. The clonotype originates from a human donor in good health. The DNA is as follows: TGTGCCAGCAGTCTACAGGGCGGCGAGCAGTACTTC. Its translation is CASSLQGGEQYF.